This T cell receptor beta chain was found in a study of blood T cell repertoires in COVID-19. Study-wide context: T cells, B-cell-depleted T cells, or PBMCs supplied cDNA or gDNA.

Under the authors' procedure: From reference gene primer amplification, estimates of nucleated cell counts were derived. Using immunoSEQ multiplex PCR, the repertoire was profiled, and TCRdb retains in-frame clones only, with some absent. That table gives V, J and clone size, and the DNA gave D and trimming. The sample lists 250,000 to 350,000 clones, 85% to 90% seen once, with roughly 2.8% in the top ten. Self-reported history from a screening survey and questionnaire set each donor's cohort. This receptor was obtained from a woman aged 45-59 years who had been exposed to COVID-19. Sequencing was done on a sample of PBMCs or T cells enriched from blood (not recorded which).

CDR3 sequence: CASSQGIGGAANTGELFF. CDR3 bases: TGTGCCAGCAGCCAAGGAATCGGGGGGGCCGCGAACACCGGGGAGCTGTTTTTT. The chain is built from TRBV3-1 (or the pseudogene TRBV3-2) and TRBJ2-2, with 8 bases identical to TRBD2. The V gene's germline CDR1 is LGHDT and CDR2 YNNKEL (reference sequence). J lost 0 bases, V lost 1 base, and 7 bases had no gene match. The CDR3 sequence is 18 residues long.